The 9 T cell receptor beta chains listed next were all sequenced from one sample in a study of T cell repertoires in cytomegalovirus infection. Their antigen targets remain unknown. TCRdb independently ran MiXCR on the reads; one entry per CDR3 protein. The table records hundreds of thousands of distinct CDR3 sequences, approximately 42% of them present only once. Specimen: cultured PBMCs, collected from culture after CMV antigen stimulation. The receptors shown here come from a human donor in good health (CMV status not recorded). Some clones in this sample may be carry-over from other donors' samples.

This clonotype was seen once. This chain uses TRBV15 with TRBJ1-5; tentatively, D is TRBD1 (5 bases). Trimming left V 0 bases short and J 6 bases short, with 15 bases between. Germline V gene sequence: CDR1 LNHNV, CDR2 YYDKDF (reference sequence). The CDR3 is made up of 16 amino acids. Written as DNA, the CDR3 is TGTGCCACCAGCAGAGATCAGCGGGACCGTCCTCAGCCCCAGCATTTT. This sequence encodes CATSRDQRDRPQPQHF.

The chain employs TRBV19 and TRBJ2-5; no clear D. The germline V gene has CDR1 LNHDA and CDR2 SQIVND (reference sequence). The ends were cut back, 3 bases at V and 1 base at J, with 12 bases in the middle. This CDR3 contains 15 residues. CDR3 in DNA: TGTGCCAGTAGTATGTTTACGGGCTCCCAAGAGACCCAGTACTTC. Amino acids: CASSMFTGSQETQYF.

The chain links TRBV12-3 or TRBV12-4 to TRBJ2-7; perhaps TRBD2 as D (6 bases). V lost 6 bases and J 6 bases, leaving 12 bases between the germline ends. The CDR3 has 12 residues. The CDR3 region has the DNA TGTGCCAGCAGCCCTCTGGGGGGCGAGCAGTACTTC. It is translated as CASSPLGGEQYF.

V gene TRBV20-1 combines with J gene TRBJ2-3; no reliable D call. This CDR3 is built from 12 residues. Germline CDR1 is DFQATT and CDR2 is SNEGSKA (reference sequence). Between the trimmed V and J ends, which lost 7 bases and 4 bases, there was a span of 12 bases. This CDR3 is CSVQATSDTQYF. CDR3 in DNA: TGCAGTGTCCAGGCTACCTCAGATACGCAGTATTTT.

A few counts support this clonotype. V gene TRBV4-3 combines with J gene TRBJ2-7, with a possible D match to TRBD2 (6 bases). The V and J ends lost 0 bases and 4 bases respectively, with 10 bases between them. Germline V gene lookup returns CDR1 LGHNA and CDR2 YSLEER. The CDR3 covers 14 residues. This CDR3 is CASSQDAGTYEQYF. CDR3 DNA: TGCGCCAGCAGCCAAGATGCGGGAACTTACGAGCAGTACTTC.

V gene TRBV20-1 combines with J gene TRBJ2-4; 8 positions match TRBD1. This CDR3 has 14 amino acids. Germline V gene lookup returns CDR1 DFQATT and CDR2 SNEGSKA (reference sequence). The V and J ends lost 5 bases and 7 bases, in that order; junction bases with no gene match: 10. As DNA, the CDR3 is TGCAGTGCTCCCAGCTTTGGGACAGGCAACATTCAGTACTTC. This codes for CSAPSFGTGNIQYF.

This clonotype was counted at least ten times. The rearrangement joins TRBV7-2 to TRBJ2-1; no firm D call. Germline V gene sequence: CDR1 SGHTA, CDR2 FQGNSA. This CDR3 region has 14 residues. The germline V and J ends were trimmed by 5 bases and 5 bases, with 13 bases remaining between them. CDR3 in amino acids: CASSPRTIDNEQFF. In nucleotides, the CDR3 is TGTGCCAGCAGCCCCAGGACCATAGACAATGAGCAGTTCTTC.

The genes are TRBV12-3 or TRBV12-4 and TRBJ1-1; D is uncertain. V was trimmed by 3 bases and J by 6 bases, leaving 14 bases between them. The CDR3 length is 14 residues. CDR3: CASSFRRVEAEAFF. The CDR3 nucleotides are TGTGCCAGCAGTTTTAGGCGGGTGGAGGCTGAAGCTTTCTTT.

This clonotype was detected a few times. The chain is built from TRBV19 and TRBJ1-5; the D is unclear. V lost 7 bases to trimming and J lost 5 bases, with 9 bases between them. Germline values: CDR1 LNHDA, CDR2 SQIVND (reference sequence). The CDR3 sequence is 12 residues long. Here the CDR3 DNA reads TGTGCCAGTACGGGGTTCGATCAGCCCCAGCATTTT. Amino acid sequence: CASTGFDQPQHF.